Below, 30 T cell receptor beta chains from the same sample are listed, as sequenced in a study of identifying expanded T cells in peripheral blood. Profiling relied on immunoSEQ multiplex PCR, and the TCRdb table lists in-frame clones only, not all of them. The sample holds tens of thousands of clones, about four fifths seen once. Sequenced material: blood. These receptors all come from a person aged 18 to 75 in good health.

This sequence joins TRBV4-3 and TRBJ2-7; 8 bases map to TRBD2. Trimming cost V 0 bases and J 3 bases; bases outside gene matches: 7. The CDR3 runs to 16 residues. Looked up from germline, CDR1 is LGHNA and CDR2 is YSLEER. This chain's CDR3 is CASSQDMFSGSYEQYF. DNA of the CDR3: TGCGCCAGCAGCCAAGATATGTTCAGCGGGAGCTACGAGCAGTACTTC.

The gene calls are TRBV30 and TRBJ1-3; D perhaps matches TRBD1 (6 bases). The V end lost 2 bases, the J end lost 1 base, and 12 bases lay between the germline ends. The CDR3 has 15 residues. Germline V gene lookup returns CDR1 GTSNPN and CDR2 SVGIG (reference sequence). This CDR3 reads CAWSRTGFSGNTIYF. The CDR3 DNA reads as TGTGCCTGGAGTAGAACAGGGTTTTCTGGAAACACCATATATTTT.

In this sample, this clone turned up once. The chain recombines TRBV29-1 with TRBJ1-2, with TRBD1 identical over 7 bases. CDR1 is SQVTM and CDR2 is ANQGSEA in the germline V gene. With V trimmed by 6 bases and J by 4 bases, 8 bases remained unmatched. This CDR3 comprises 13 residues. CDR3 sequence: CSVMTGSAYGYTF. In DNA, the CDR3 is TGCAGCGTGATGACAGGGTCGGCCTATGGCTACACCTTC.

V usage is TRBV28 and J usage is TRBJ1-1, with TRBD1 as a possible D gene (6 bases). Germline-derived CDR1 and CDR2 are MDHEN and SYDVKM. The V end was cut by 6 bases, the J end by 1 base, with 12 bases between. The CDR3 has 14 amino acids. The CDR3 spells CASSQGGSNTEAFF. The CDR3 DNA sequence: TGTGCCAGCAGCCAAGGGGGTTCGAACACTGAAGCTTTCTTT. Full variable domain (rest looked up from reference TRBV28 and TRBJ1-1): DVKVTQSSRYLVKRTGEKVFLECVQDMDHENMFWYRQDPGLGLRLIYFSYDVKMKEKGDIPEGYSVSREKKERFSLILESASTNQTSMYLCASSQGGSNTEAFFGQGTRLTVV.

This clone was seen a handful of times. The V call is TRBV5-6, the J call TRBJ1-5, with D possibly TRBD1 on 6 matching bases. The germline V gene has CDR1 SGHDT and CDR2 YYEEEE. V lost 0 bases and J lost 7, with 20 bases in between. The CDR3 is made up of 17 amino acids. CDR3 loop: CASSLERDPGDLQPQHF. CDR3 nucleotide sequence: TGTGCCAGCAGCTTGGAGAGAGACCCAGGGGATCTACAGCCCCAGCATTTT.

V gene TRBV27 combines with J gene TRBJ1-5; D is ambiguous. Germline V gene sequence: CDR1 MNHEY, CDR2 SMNVEV (reference sequence). V lost 11 bases and J 2 bases, leaving 19 bases between the germline ends. This CDR3 has 15 amino acids. CDR3 residues: CAREIPAAGNQPQHF. DNA of the CDR3: TGTGCCCGCGAGATCCCAGCGGCGGGCAATCAGCCCCAGCATTTT.

The chain recombines TRBV5-5 with TRBJ1-1; possibly TRBD1 for D (5 bases). Germline CDR1 SGHKS, CDR2 YYEKEE (reference sequence). This CDR3 is built from 15 residues. Trimming took 1 base from V and 2 from J, leaving 12 bases between them. The CDR3 DNA sequence: TGTGCCAGCAGCTTGATCCCAGGGTTAAACACTGAAGCTTTCTTT. Translated, it gives CASSLIPGLNTEAFF.

The chain has TRBV5-1 and TRBJ1-4; perhaps TRBD1 as D (5 bases). V dropped 3 bases and J dropped 6 bases, with 15 bases sitting between them. CDR3 length: 15 amino acids. Germline-derived CDR1 and CDR2 are SGHRS and YFSETQ. The CDR3 sequence is CASSSGLLRDEKLFF. Written as DNA, the CDR3 is TGCGCCAGCAGCTCGGGACTGTTAAGAGATGAAAAACTGTTTTTT. Complete variable domain (other parts from reference TRBV5-1 and TRBJ1-4): KAGVTQTPRYLIKTRGQQVTLSCSPISGHRSVSWYQQTPGQGLQFLFEYFSETQRNKGNFPGRFSGRQFSNSRSEMNVSTLELGDSALYLCASSSGLLRDEKLFFGSGTQLSVL.

The chain employs TRBV5-1 and TRBJ2-5; 8 bases are shared with TRBD2. V dropped 5 bases and J dropped 3; count of bases not matched to a gene: 9. This CDR3 spans 15 amino acids. Germline loops: CDR1 SGHRS, CDR2 YFSETQ. The CDR3 DNA follows: TGCGCCAGCAGTTTAGGACTAGCCTTGAAAGAGACCCAGTACTTC. This codes for CASSLGLALKETQYF.

J is TRBJ1-1 and V is TRBV10-1; D uncertain. The CDR3 sequence is 15 residues long. V was cut by 1 base and J by 1 base, with 10 bases left in between. CDR1 is WNHNN, CDR2 SYGVQD, per germline (reference sequence). CDR3 region: CASSEFAAANTEAFF. The CDR3 DNA follows: TGCGCCAGCAGTGAGTTTGCGGCGGCGAACACTGAAGCTTTCTTT.

The gene calls are TRBV29-1 and TRBJ2-5, with D possibly matching TRBD1 (6 bases). Trimming left V 7 bases short and J 9 bases short, with 15 bases between. CDR1 and CDR2 from the germline V gene are SQVTM and ANQGSEA. The length of the CDR3 is 11 residues. The CDR3 DNA reads TGCAGCGGTAGGACTGCAGGGGCCCAGTACTTC. Its protein is CSGRTAGAQYF.

This chain uses TRBV12-2 with TRBJ1-1. TRBV12-2 represents a pseudogene. The CDR3 has 17 residues. The DNA of the CDR3 is TGTGCAAGTCGCTTATACTGGGGGAGTGTATTTTACACTGAAGCTTTCTTT. It is translated as CASRLYWGSVFYTEAFF.

In regard to this clone: Other DNA sequences from this sample encode an identical CDR3 as well. The V call is TRBV2, the J call TRBJ1-1; D uncertain. The ends were cut back, 5 bases at V and 4 bases at J, with 8 bases in the middle. This CDR3 has 12 residues. The germline V gene has CDR1 SNHLY and CDR2 FYNNEI. The CDR3 protein is CASSLGFTEAFF. CDR3 nucleotide sequence: TGTGCCAGCAGTCTGGGGTTCACTGAAGCTTTCTTT. Looking up the rest from reference TRBV2 and TRBJ1-1 gives the full variable domain: EPEVTQTPSHQVTQMGQEVILRCVPISNHLYFYWYRQILGQKVEFLVSFYNNEISEKSEIFDDQFSVERPDGSNFTLKIRSTKLEDSAMYFCASSLGFTEAFFGQGTRLTVV.

The genes are TRBV5-1 and TRBJ2-6; TRBD1 aligns across 11 bases. CDR1 is SGHRS and CDR2 is YFSETQ in the germline V gene. V was clipped by 0 bases and J by 3 bases; unmatched bases: 5. This CDR3 spans 18 amino acids. The chain's CDR3 is CASSLGGQGAGGANVLTF. CDR3 sequence (DNA): TGCGCCAGCAGCTTGGGAGGACAGGGGGCTGGTGGGGCCAACGTCCTGACTTTC. The full variable domain, in which reference TRBV5-1 and TRBJ2-6 provide the parts outside the CDR3, is KAGVTQTPRYLIKTRGQQVTLSCSPISGHRSVSWYQQTPGQGLQFLFEYFSETQRNKGNFPGRFSGRQFSNSRSEMNVSTLELGDSALYLCASSLGGQGAGGANVLTFGAGSRLTVL.

The rearrangement joins TRBV5-5 to TRBJ1-2; no firm D call. Germline values: CDR1 SGHKS, CDR2 YYEKEE (reference sequence). The CDR3 covers 15 residues. V lost 4 bases, J lost 5 bases, and 18 bases lay in between. DNA of the CDR3: TGTGCCAGCAGCCTGAACCGGGAGGCTCTTTATGGCTACACCTTC. Residues: CASSLNREALYGYTF. The variable domain in full, completed from reference TRBV5-5 and TRBJ1-2, reads DAGVTQSPTHLIKTRGQQVTLRCSPISGHKSVSWYQQVLGQGPQFIFQYYEKEERGRGNFPDRFSARQFPNYSSELNVNALLLGDSALYLCASSLNREALYGYTFGSGTRLTVV.

The V call is TRBV30, the J call TRBJ2-1; TRBD2 matches 7 bases. Germline CDR1 is GTSNPN and CDR2 is SVGIG (reference sequence). Trimming took 5 bases from V and 5 from J; bases not matched to a gene: 12. This CDR3 spans 15 amino acids. CDR3 residues: CAWSQLASGHNEQFF. CDR3 DNA sequence: TGTGCCTGGTCCCAACTAGCGTCTGGTCACAATGAGCAGTTCTTC.

Of note for this clone: Other DNA sequences in the sample encode the same CDR3. The chain joins TRBV5-4 to TRBJ2-3; TRBD2 might be the D (6 bases). Germline V lookup: CDR1 SGHNT, CDR2 YYREEE (reference sequence). V lost 3 bases and J lost 2, with 10 bases in between. This CDR3 comprises 14 residues. The CDR3 nucleotides read TGTGCCAGCAGCTCGTGGGACTCCACAGATACGCAGTATTTT. It yields the protein CASSSWDSTDTQYF.

The chain employs TRBV6-1 and TRBJ2-1, with 11 bases that match TRBD2. The germline V gene has CDR1 MNHNS and CDR2 SASEGT. After removal of 10 bases from V and 2 bases from J, the junction contained 4 bases not matched to a gene. The CDR3 length is 14 residues. CDR3 region: CATTSGGTYNEQFF. CDR3 nucleotide sequence: TGTGCCACCACTAGCGGGGGTACCTACAATGAGCAGTTCTTC.

The gene calls are TRBV15 and TRBJ2-6; 9 bases are a match to TRBD1. J gave up 0 bases and V 0 bases, and 15 bases lay outside the gene matches. The CDR3 covers 22 residues. Germline lookup yields CDR1 LNHNV and CDR2 YYDKDF (reference sequence). The CDR3 loop reads CATSRELGVQGQGSSGANVLTF. CDR3 coding DNA: TGTGCCACCAGCAGAGAGCTGGGTGTTCAGGGACAGGGAAGCTCTGGGGCCAACGTCCTGACTTTC.

V usage is TRBV5-4 and J usage is TRBJ2-2; the match to TRBD1 covers 9 bases. The CDR3 runs 16 residues. The V gene end was trimmed by 1 base and the J gene end by 5 bases; junction bases not matched to a gene: 6. CDR1 is SGHNT and CDR2 is YYREEE in the germline V gene (reference sequence). The CDR3, as DNA: TGTGCCAGCAGCTTGACGGGACAGGGTCGGACCGGGGAGCTGTTTTTT. This translates into CASSLTGQGRTGELFF.

The chain uses TRBV19 and TRBJ2-1; the match to TRBD2 covers 10 bases. Trimming removed 6 bases from V and 3 bases from J; junction bases left unmatched: 5. Germline CDR1 LNHDA, CDR2 SQIVND (reference sequence). The length of the CDR3 is 15 residues. CDR3 region: CASRLAGADYNEQFF. The DNA of the CDR3 is TGTGCCAGTAGGCTAGCGGGGGCGGACTACAATGAGCAGTTCTTC.

This rearrangement joins TRBV6-1 to TRBJ1-2; TRBD1 matches 9 bases. The length of the CDR3 is 15 residues. Trimming took 2 bases from V and 2 from J; bases not matched to a gene: 3. From germline, CDR1 is MNHNS and CDR2 SASEGT. The DNA of the CDR3 is TGTGCCAGCAGTGAACGGGACAGGGTCAACTATGGCTACACCTTC. Protein product: CASSERDRVNYGYTF.

The J gene is TRBJ1-2, the V gene TRBV5-5; D remains ambiguous. Germline values: CDR1 SGHKS, CDR2 YYEKEE (reference sequence). This CDR3 contains 15 residues. With 0 bases removed from V and 8 bases from J, the gap between germline ends came to 17 bases. The CDR3 nucleotides are TGTGCCAGCAGCTTGGCTGCAGCGACTGTGGAGGGCTACACCTTC. Protein: CASSLAAATVEGYTF.

The chain recombines TRBV27 with TRBJ1-2; 8 positions agree with TRBD1. Germline V gene data show CDR1 as MNHEY and CDR2 as SMNVEV (reference sequence). The CDR3 covers 13 residues. J was trimmed by 5 bases and V by 10 bases; bases with no gene match: 9. The CDR3 loop is CATRDRTTYGYTF. CDR3 nucleotide sequence: TGTGCCACCAGGGACAGGACGACTTATGGCTACACCTTC.

CDR3: CASSPGGLALSSYNEQFF. As DNA, the CDR3 is TGTGCCAGCTCACCCGGGGGACTAGCGCTGAGCTCCTACAATGAGCAGTTCTTC. The chain is built from TRBV18 and TRBJ2-1; 10 nucleotides align to TRBD2. Trimming removed 3 bases from V and 0 bases from J; junction bases left unmatched: 8. Germline V gives CDR1 KGHSH, CDR2 LQKENI. The CDR3 covers 18 residues.

V usage is TRBV6-5 and J usage is TRBJ2-7; 7 bases align to TRBD1. The trim removed 5 bases at V and 0 bases at J, leaving 4 bases unmatched. This CDR3 has 14 amino acids. The germline gives CDR1 MNHEY, CDR2 SVGAGI. The CDR3 loop is CASSRGLASYEQYF. The CDR3 bases are TGTGCCAGCAGTAGGGGGCTGGCCTCCTACGAGCAGTACTTC.

The V and J genes are TRBV7-3 and TRBJ2-7, with D unresolved. CDR1 is SGHTA and CDR2 is FQGTGA in the germline V gene. Trimming shortened V by 2 bases and J by 3 bases, and 8 bases separated the two germline ends. The CDR3 loop spans 13 amino acids. The CDR3 reads CASSLGPNYEQYV. The CDR3 nucleotides read TGTGCCAGCAGCTTAGGGCCTAACTACGAGCAGTACGTC.

In its sample, this clone was seen once. The chain couples TRBV7-2 to TRBJ2-7; D gene ambiguous. CDR1 and CDR2 (germline): SGHTA, FQGNSA. The length of the CDR3 is 13 residues. Trimming took off 3 bases at V and 2 bases at J, with 8 bases between the two ends. The CDR3 here is CASSLSPTYEQYF. The DNA of the CDR3 is TGTGCCAGCAGCTTGAGCCCAACCTACGAGCAGTACTTC.

The chain is built from TRBV11-2 and TRBJ1-3, with 7 bases aligning to TRBD1. Germline CDR1 SGHAT, CDR2 FQNNGV. CDR3 length: 16 residues. The V gene end was trimmed by 1 base and the J gene end by 4 bases; junction bases not matched to a gene: 7. This CDR3 is CASSLGGGAGGNTIYF. In DNA, the CDR3 is TGTGCCAGCAGCTTAGGAGGGGGCGCGGGCGGAAACACCATATATTTT.

DNA of the CDR3: TGTGCCAGCAGCCAAGATGGGCAGGGGCGCGTTGAAGCTTTCTTT. It translates to CASSQDGQGRVEAFF. The V and J genes are TRBV4-2 and TRBJ1-1, with D maybe TRBD1 (6 bases). In germline, CDR1 is LGHNA, CDR2 YNFKEQ. The germline V and J ends were trimmed by 0 bases and 7 bases, with 15 bases remaining between them. The CDR3 has 15 residues.